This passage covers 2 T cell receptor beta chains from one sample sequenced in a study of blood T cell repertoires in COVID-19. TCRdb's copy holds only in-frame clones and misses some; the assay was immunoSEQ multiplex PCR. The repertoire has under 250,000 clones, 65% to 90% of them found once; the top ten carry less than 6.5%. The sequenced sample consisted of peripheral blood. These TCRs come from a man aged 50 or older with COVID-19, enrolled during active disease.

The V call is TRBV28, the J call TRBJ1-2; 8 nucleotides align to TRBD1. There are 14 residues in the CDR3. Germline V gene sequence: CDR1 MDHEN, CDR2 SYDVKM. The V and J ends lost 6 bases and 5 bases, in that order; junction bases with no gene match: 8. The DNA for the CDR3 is TGTGCCAGCAGACCGGGACAGGAGATTTATGGCTACACCTTC. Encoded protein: CASRPGQEIYGYTF.

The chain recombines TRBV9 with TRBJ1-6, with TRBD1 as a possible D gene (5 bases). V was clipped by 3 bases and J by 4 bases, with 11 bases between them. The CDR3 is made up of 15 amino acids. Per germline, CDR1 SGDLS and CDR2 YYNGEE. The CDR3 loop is CASSAEDKYNSPLHF. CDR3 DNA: TGTGCCAGCAGCGCCGAGGACAAATATAATTCACCCCTCCACTTT. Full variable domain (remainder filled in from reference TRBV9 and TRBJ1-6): DSGVTQTPKHLITATGQRVTLRCSPRSGDLSVYWYQQSLDQGLQFLIQYYNGEERAKGNILERFSAQQFPDLHSELNLSSLELGDSALYFCASSAEDKYNSPLHFGNGTRLTVT.